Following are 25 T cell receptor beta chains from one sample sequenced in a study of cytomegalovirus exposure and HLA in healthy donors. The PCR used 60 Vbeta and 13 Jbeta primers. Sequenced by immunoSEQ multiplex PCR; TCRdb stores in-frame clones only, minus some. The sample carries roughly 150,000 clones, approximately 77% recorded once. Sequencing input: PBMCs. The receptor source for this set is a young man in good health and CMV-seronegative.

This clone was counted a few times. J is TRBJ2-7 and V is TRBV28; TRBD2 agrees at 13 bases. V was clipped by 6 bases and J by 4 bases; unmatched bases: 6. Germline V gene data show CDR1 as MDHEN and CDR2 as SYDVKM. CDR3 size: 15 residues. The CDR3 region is CASSTLAGGLYEQYF. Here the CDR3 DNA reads TGTGCCAGCAGCACACTAGCGGGAGGGTTGTACGAGCAGTACTTC.

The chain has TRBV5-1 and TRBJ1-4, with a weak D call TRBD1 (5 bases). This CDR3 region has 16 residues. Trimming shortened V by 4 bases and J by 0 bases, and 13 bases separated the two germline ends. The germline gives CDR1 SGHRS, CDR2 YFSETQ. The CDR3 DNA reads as TGCGCCAGCAGCCAAGCGACAGATGCAACTAATGAAAAACTGTTTTTT. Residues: CASSQATDATNEKLFF.

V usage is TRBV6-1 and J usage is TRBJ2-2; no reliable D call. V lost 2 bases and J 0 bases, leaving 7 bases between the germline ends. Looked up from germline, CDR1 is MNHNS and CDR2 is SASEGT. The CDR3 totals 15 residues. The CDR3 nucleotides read TGTGCCAGCAGTGAAAACAGAGCGAACACCGGGGAGCTGTTTTTT. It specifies CASSENRANTGELFF.

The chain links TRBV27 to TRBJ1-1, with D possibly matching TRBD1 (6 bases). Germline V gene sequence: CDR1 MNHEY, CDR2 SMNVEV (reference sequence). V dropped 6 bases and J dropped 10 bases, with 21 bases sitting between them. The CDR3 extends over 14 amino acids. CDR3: CASSPTLRGGGAFF. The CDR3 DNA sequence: TGTGCCAGCAGCCCTACACTCAGGGGAGGGGGAGCTTTCTTT.

The CDR3 sequence: CASSVTGTGSTGELFF. The CDR3 DNA reads as TGCGCCAGCAGCGTAACCGGGACAGGGTCGACCGGGGAGCTGTTTTTT. The chain uses TRBV5-1 and TRBJ2-2; 9 nucleotides align to TRBD1. Germline V gene lookup returns CDR1 SGHRS and CDR2 YFSETQ. V lost 4 bases to trimming and J lost 5 bases; unmatched junction nucleotides: 9. The CDR3 extends over 16 amino acids.

The CDR3 spells CASSSGGHTGELFF. In DNA, the CDR3 is TGCGCCAGCAGTTCAGGGGGACACACCGGGGAGCTGTTTTTT. This chain connects TRBV10-1 to TRBJ2-2; 7 bases are shared with TRBD1. J lost 3 bases, V lost 5 bases, and 3 bases had no gene match. The length of the CDR3 is 14 residues. Germline CDR1 reads WNHNN; CDR2 reads SYGVQD (reference sequence).

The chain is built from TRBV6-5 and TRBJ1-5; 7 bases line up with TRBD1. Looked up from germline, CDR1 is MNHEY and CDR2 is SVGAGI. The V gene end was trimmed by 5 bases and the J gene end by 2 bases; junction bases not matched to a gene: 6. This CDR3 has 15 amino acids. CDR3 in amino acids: CASSRQGVGNQPQHF. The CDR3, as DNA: TGTGCCAGCAGTAGACAGGGCGTAGGCAATCAGCCCCAGCATTTT.

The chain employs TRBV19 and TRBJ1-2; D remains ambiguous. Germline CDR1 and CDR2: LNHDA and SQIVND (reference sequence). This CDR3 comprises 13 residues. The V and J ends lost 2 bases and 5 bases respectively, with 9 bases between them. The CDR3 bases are TGTGCCAGTAGTATAAGTTTCACTTATGGCTACACCTTC. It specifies CASSISFTYGYTF.

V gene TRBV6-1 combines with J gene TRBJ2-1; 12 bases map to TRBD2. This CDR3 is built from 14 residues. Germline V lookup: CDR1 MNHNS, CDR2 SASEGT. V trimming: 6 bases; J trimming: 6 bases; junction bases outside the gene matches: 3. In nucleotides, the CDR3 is TGTGCCAGCAGATTGACTAGCGGGAGCAATGAGCAGTTCTTC. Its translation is CASRLTSGSNEQFF.

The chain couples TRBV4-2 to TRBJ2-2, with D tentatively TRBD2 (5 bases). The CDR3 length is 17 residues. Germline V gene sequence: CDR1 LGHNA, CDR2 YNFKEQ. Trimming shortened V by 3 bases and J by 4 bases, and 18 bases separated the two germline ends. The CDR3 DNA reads TGTGCCAGCAGCCAGTGGAGCGGCGGCACGACCACCGGGGAGCTGTTTTTT. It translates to CASSQWSGGTTTGELFF.

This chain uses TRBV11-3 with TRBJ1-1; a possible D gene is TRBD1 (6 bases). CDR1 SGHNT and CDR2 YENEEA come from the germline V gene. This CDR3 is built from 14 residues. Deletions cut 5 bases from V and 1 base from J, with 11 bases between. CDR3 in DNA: TGTGCCAGCAGCCCCGGGGGGGCGAACACTGAAGCTTTCTTT. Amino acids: CASSPGGANTEAFF.

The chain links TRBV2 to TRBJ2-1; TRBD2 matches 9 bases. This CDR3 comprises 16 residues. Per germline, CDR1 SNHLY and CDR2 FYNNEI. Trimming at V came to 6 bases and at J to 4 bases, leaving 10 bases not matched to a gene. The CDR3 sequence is CASRGTGLAPYNEQFF. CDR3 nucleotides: TGTGCCAGCAGGGGAACAGGACTAGCGCCTTACAATGAGCAGTTCTTC. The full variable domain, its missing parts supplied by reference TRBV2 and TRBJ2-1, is EPEVTQTPSHQVTQMGQEVILRCVPISNHLYFYWYRQILGQKVEFLVSFYNNEISEKSEIFDDQFSVERPDGSNFTLKIRSTKLEDSAMYFCASRGTGLAPYNEQFFGPGTRLTVL.

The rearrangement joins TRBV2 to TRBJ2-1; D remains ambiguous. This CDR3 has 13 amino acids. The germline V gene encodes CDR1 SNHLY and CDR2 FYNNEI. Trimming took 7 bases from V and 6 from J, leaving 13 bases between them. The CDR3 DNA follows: TGTGCCAGCAACCTACTGCCCCCCAATGAGCAGTTCTTC. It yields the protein CASNLLPPNEQFF.

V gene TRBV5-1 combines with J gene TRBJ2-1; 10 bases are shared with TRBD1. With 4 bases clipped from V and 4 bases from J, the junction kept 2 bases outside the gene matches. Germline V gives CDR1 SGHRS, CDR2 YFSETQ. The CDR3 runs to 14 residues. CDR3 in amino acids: CASSVDRGYNEQFF. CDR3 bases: TGCGCCAGCAGCGTGGACAGGGGGTACAATGAGCAGTTCTTC.

The CDR3 DNA sequence: TGTGCCAGCAGTGAATCCCAGTTGAACACTGAAGCTTTCTTT. Translating gives CASSESQLNTEAFF. The chain combines TRBV6-5 with TRBJ1-1; D uncertain. Germline V gene sequence: CDR1 MNHEY, CDR2 SVGAGI. V was cut by 5 bases and J by 0 bases, with 10 bases left in between. The CDR3 consists of 14 residues.

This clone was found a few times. This CDR3 is CASGQNSGTTSYNEQFF. CDR3 coding DNA: TGTGCTAGTGGCCAGAACTCCGGGACAACCTCCTACAATGAGCAGTTCTTC. This chain links TRBV12-5 with TRBJ2-1, with a possible D match to TRBD1 (6 bases). With 6 bases removed from V and 0 bases from J, the gap between germline ends came to 18 bases. The CDR3 extends over 17 amino acids. Germline V CDR1 and CDR2: LGHNT, FRNRAP.

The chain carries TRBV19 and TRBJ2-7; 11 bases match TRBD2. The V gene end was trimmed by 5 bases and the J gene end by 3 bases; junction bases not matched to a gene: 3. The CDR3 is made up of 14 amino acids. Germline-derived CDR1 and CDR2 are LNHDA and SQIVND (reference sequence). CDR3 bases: TGTGCCAGTAGTTCGGGACTAGCGGACTACGAGCAGTACTTC. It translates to CASSSGLADYEQYF.

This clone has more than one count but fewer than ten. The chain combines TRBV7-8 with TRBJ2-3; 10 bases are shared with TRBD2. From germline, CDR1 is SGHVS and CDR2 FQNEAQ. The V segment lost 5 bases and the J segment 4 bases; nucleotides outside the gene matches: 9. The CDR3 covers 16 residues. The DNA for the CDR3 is TGTGCCAGCAGCCGACAGAGCGGGAGGGCGTCAGATACGCAGTATTTT. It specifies CASSRQSGRASDTQYF. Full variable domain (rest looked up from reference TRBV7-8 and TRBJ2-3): GAGVSQSPRYKVAKRGQDVALRCDPISGHVSLFWYQQALGQGPEFLTYFQNEAQLDKSGLPSDRFFAERPEGSVSTLKIQRTQQEDSAVYLCASSRQSGRASDTQYFGPGTRLTVL.

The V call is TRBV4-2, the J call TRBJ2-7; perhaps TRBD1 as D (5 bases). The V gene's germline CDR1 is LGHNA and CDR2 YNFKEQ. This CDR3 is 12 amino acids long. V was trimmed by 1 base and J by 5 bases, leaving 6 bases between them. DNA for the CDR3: TGTGCCAGCAGCCAAGTAGGGGACGAGCAGTACTTC. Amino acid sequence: CASSQVGDEQYF.

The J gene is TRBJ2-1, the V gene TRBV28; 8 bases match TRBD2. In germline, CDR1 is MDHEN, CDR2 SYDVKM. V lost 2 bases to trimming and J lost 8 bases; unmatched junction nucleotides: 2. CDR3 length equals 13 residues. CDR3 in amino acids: CASSLAAGDEQFF. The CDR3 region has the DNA TGTGCCAGCAGTTTAGCAGCGGGAGATGAGCAGTTCTTC.

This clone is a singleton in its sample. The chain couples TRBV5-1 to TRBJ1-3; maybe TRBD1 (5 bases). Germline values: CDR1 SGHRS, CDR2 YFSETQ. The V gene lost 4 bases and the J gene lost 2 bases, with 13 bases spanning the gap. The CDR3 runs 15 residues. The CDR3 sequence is CASSPSGGTGNTIYF. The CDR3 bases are TGCGCCAGCAGCCCTAGCGGGGGTACTGGAAACACCATATATTTT.

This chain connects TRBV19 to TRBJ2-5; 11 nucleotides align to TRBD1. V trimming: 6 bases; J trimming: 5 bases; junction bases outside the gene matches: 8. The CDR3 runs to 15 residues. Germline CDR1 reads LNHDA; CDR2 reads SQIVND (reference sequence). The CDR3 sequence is CASRKGQGVGETQYF. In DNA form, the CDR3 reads TGTGCCAGTAGGAAGGGACAGGGGGTCGGTGAGACCCAGTACTTC.

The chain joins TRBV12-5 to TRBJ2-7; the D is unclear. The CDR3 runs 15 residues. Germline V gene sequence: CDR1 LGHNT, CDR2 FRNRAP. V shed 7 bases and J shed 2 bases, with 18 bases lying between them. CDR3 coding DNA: TGTGCTAGTGCCAGGCTGGAAGTAATGCCCTACGAGCAGTACTTC. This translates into CASARLEVMPYEQYF.

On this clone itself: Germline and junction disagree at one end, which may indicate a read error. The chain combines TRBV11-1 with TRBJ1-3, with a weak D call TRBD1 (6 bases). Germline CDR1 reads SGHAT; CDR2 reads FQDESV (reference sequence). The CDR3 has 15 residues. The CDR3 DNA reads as TGTGCCACCAGCCAGAAGGGGGATATGGATAACACCATATATTTT. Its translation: CATSQKGDMDNTIYF.

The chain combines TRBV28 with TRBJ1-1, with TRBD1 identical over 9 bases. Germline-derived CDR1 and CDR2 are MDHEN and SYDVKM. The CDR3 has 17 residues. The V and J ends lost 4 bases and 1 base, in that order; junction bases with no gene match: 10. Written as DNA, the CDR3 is TGTGCCAGCAGTTCATACCCGGGACAGGGTTCGAACACTGAAGCTTTCTTT. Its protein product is CASSSYPGQGSNTEAFF.